The 30 T cell receptor beta chains below come from one sample, sequenced in a study of T-cell reconstitution after alpha-beta-depleted transplantation in children. For TCRbeta, the library was prepared with unique molecular identifiers. MiXCR was run by TCRdb on the PCR reads, yielding one entry per CDR3 protein. The data contain about 980,000 distinct CDR3 sequences, about 26% of them seen just once; the ten biggest clones take up about 28%. This sample comprised PBMCs, mostly from graft donor cells, obtained 360 days after TCRalphabeta/CD19-depleted stem cell transplant. The origin of the receptors is a boy in the first two years of life who had a stem cell transplant for SCID, so the T cells may come from the graft donor.

This clonotype was detected only a few times. The rearrangement uses TRBV6-1 and TRBJ1-2; 8 positions agree with TRBD1. V gave up 2 bases and J gave up 3 bases; unmatched junction bases: 5. The CDR3 consists of 15 residues. The germline CDR1 and CDR2 sequences are MNHNS and SASEGT. The CDR3, as DNA: TGTGCCAGCAGTGAACGGGCAGGGGGCGACTATGGCTACACCTTC. Protein: CASSERAGGDYGYTF.

This clonotype was detected a few times. The chain has TRBV3-1 and TRBJ1-1; no reliable D call. The ends were cut back, 1 base at V and 3 bases at J, with 6 bases in the middle. The CDR3 contains 13 residues. In germline, CDR1 is LGHDT, CDR2 YNNKEL (reference sequence). This CDR3 is CASSQVLYTEAFF. In DNA form, the CDR3 reads TGTGCCAGCAGCCAAGTCCTGTACACTGAAGCTTTCTTT.

The chain is built from TRBV10-1 and TRBJ2-7; D uncertain. The CDR3 has 13 residues. Per germline, CDR1 WNHNN and CDR2 SYGVQD (reference sequence). V lost 3 bases and J lost 9, with 15 bases in between. For the CDR3, the DNA is TGCGCCAGCAGTGAAAGAGTCTACACCGCGCAGTACTTC. Translated: CASSERVYTAQYF.

The chain uses TRBV7-9 and TRBJ1-4; D is unclear. In germline, CDR1 is SEHNR, CDR2 FQNEAQ (reference sequence). There are 15 residues in the CDR3. Deletions cut 3 bases from V and 7 bases from J, with 15 bases between. In nucleotides, the CDR3 is TGTGCCAGCAGCTTTATTGGAGGGCCAGGTGAAAAACTGTTTTTT. The encoded protein is CASSFIGGPGEKLFF.

This clonotype was detected many times. The chain is built from TRBV5-1 and TRBJ2-7; D perhaps matches TRBD2 (6 bases). CDR1 and CDR2 (germline): SGHRS, YFSETQ. V was trimmed by 0 bases and J by 1 base, leaving 8 bases between them. The CDR3 extends over 14 amino acids. The CDR3 coding sequence is TGCGCCAGCAGCTTGGTCGGGGGATCCTACGAGCAGTACTTC. Amino acid sequence: CASSLVGGSYEQYF.

The chain recombines TRBV20-1 with TRBJ1-2; D is ambiguous. The ends were cut back, 5 bases at V and 3 bases at J, with 16 bases in the middle. The CDR3 consists of 14 residues. Germline loops: CDR1 DFQATT, CDR2 SNEGSKA (reference sequence). The CDR3 region is CSAPGPLGDYGYTF. The DNA of the CDR3 is TGCAGTGCTCCGGGCCCGCTTGGGGACTATGGCTACACCTTC.

The rearrangement joins TRBV9 to TRBJ2-3; a weak D match, TRBD1 (5 bases). CDR3 length: 15 amino acids. The ends were cut back, 3 bases at V and 0 bases at J, with 11 bases in the middle. Germline loops: CDR1 SGDLS, CDR2 YYNGEE. CDR3: CASSGPRDSTDTQYF. CDR3 nucleotide sequence: TGTGCCAGCAGCGGCCCCAGGGATAGCACAGATACGCAGTATTTT.

This clonotype appeared many times. At one boundary the junction diverges from the germline segment, which might be a read error. V usage is TRBV5-1 and J usage is TRBJ2-3; weak D call: TRBD2 (6 bases). This CDR3 has 12 amino acids. Per the germline V gene, CDR1 is SGHRS and CDR2 is YFSETQ. This CDR3 reads CASSPEGDTQYF. DNA of the CDR3: TGTGCCAGCAGCCCGGAGGGGGATACGCAGTATTTT.

This clonotype was recorded a few times. The chain uses TRBV20-1 and TRBJ2-2, with 7 bases identical to TRBD1. The germline gives CDR1 DFQATT, CDR2 SNEGSKA (reference sequence). The trim removed 3 bases at V and 3 bases at J, leaving 4 bases unmatched. The CDR3 has 14 amino acids. In DNA, the CDR3 is TGCAGTGCTAGGACAGGGATCGACACCGGGGAGCTGTTTTTT. As protein: CSARTGIDTGELFF.

There are a few counts of this clonotype. The J gene is TRBJ2-5, the V gene TRBV6-2 or TRBV6-3; unclear D gene. V lost 6 bases and J 7 bases, leaving 12 bases between the germline ends. Germline V gene sequence: CDR1 MNHEY, CDR2 SVGEGT. CDR3 size: 12 residues. The DNA for the CDR3 is TGTGCCAGCAGGCCCCACCTAGGGACCCAGTACTTC. It translates to CASRPHLGTQYF.

V gene TRBV2 combines with J gene TRBJ2-3, with D hard to call. In germline, CDR1 is SNHLY, CDR2 FYNNEI. The CDR3 totals 14 residues. V gave up 7 bases and J gave up 2 bases, with 13 bases separating them. CDR3 DNA: TGTGCCAGCACGTACCGGGCAAACACAGATACGCAGTATTTT. Amino acids: CASTYRANTDTQYF. Together with reference TRBV2 and TRBJ2-3, the CDR3 gives the full variable domain: EPEVTQTPSHQVTQMGQEVILRCVPISNHLYFYWYRQILGQKVEFLVSFYNNEISEKSEIFDDQFSVERPDGSNFTLKIRSTKLEDSAMYFCASTYRANTDTQYFGPGTRLTVL.

There are a few counts of this clonotype. In this CDR3 the conserved last residue, phenylalanine or tryptophan, is missing, so a read error is likely. Because the CDR3's place on the DNA is in doubt, the DNA is left out and the CDR3 is given as listed by TCRdb. The chain couples TRBV12-3 or TRBV12-4 to TRBJ2-1; TRBD2, the table's D call, was not compared with the DNA. The CDR3 numbers 12 amino acids, ends counted. This CDR3 reads CASSLEGSSGVI.

The chain links TRBV10-3 to TRBJ1-1; 7 nucleotides align to TRBD1. Looked up from germline, CDR1 is ENHRY and CDR2 is SYGVKD. Trimming removed 5 bases from V and 5 bases from J; junction bases left unmatched: 11. The CDR3 is 15 amino acids. CDR3 bases: TGTGCCATCAGTCCTGGGGGCAGGGGGTGGACTGAAGCTTTCTTT. Its translation is CAISPGGRGWTEAFF.

In its sample, this clonotype was seen a few times. The V call is TRBV6-2 or TRBV6-3, the J call TRBJ2-7; no clear D. This CDR3 comprises 17 residues. V lost 0 bases, J lost 4 bases, and 19 bases lay in between. Germline lookup yields CDR1 MNHEY and CDR2 SVGEGT. Written as DNA, the CDR3 is TGTGCCAGCAGTTACTCTCCTCAGGCTGCGAGTAGGTACGAGCAGTACTTC. Its translation: CASSYSPQAASRYEQYF.

This clonotype was counted ten times or more. The chain uses TRBV9 and TRBJ2-4, with D tentatively TRBD1 (6 bases). V lost 0 bases and J 7 bases, leaving 14 bases between the germline ends. CDR1 SGDLS and CDR2 YYNGEE come from the germline V gene. The length of the CDR3 is 15 residues. The CDR3 sequence is CASSVGHRDGNIQYF. The CDR3 DNA reads as TGTGCCAGCAGCGTAGGTCACAGGGATGGTAACATTCAGTACTTC. Full variable domain (remainder filled in from reference TRBV9 and TRBJ2-4): DSGVTQTPKHLITATGQRVTLRCSPRSGDLSVYWYQQSLDQGLQFLIQYYNGEERAKGNILERFSAQQFPDLHSELNLSSLELGDSALYFCASSVGHRDGNIQYFGAGTRLSVL.

This clonotype came up a few times. The chain joins TRBV6-1 to TRBJ1-3, with TRBD1 as a possible D gene (6 bases). V shed 6 bases and J shed 2 bases, with 11 bases lying between them. In germline, CDR1 is MNHNS, CDR2 SASEGT. This CDR3 contains 14 residues. The CDR3 loop reads CASSWEGAGNTIYF. CDR3 nucleotide sequence: TGTGCCAGCAGCTGGGAGGGGGCTGGAAACACCATATATTTT.

A few counts support this clonotype. The chain carries TRBV7-9 and TRBJ2-1; the D is unclear. CDR1 is SEHNR, CDR2 FQNEAQ, per germline (reference sequence). There are 15 residues in the CDR3. Trimming left V 5 bases short and J 5 bases short, with 16 bases between. The CDR3 loop is CASSSLFGVDNEQFF. In DNA, the CDR3 is TGTGCCAGCAGCAGCCTTTTTGGGGTGGACAATGAGCAGTTCTTC.

This clonotype occurred a few times. V gene TRBV20-1 combines with J gene TRBJ2-5, with D possibly matching TRBD1 (6 bases). V gave up 3 bases and J gave up 0 bases, with 14 bases separating them. Germline lookup yields CDR1 DFQATT and CDR2 SNEGSKA (reference sequence). The CDR3 contains 15 residues. The CDR3 region is CSARGRGRYQETQYF. The CDR3 DNA reads as TGCAGTGCTAGGGGCAGGGGCAGGTACCAAGAGACCCAGTACTTC.

The chain combines TRBV29-1 with TRBJ1-1; unclear D gene. The CDR3 covers 15 residues. Between the trimmed V and J ends, which lost 3 bases and 1 base, there was a span of 15 bases. Germline V gives CDR1 SQVTM, CDR2 ANQGSEA. This CDR3 reads CSVEGHLFGNTEAFF. The CDR3 nucleotides read TGCAGCGTTGAGGGTCACCTTTTTGGGAACACTGAAGCTTTCTTT.

This clonotype was seen a handful of times. This sequence joins TRBV28 and TRBJ1-1; no reliable D call. The CDR3 is made up of 15 amino acids. V lost 2 bases and J lost 2, with 12 bases in between. Per germline, CDR1 MDHEN and CDR2 SYDVKM. The CDR3 DNA reads TGTGCCAGCAGTTTAGTCCTAATACCCAACACTGAAGCTTTCTTT. Translating gives CASSLVLIPNTEAFF.

CDR3 bases: TGCGCCAGCAGCTTCCTGCCGGGGTCGGAAGAGACCCAGTACTTC. This encodes CASSFLPGSEETQYF. The V gene is TRBV5-1, the J gene TRBJ2-5; D perhaps matches TRBD2 (5 bases). CDR1 and CDR2 from the germline V gene are SGHRS and YFSETQ. The CDR3 consists of 15 residues. The ends were cut back, 2 bases at V and 3 bases at J, with 14 bases in the middle.

V is TRBV7-6 and J is TRBJ2-1, with D perhaps matching TRBD2 (7 bases). This CDR3 region has 15 residues. Germline V gives CDR1 SGHVS, CDR2 FNYEAQ. With 5 bases removed from V and 4 bases from J, the gap between germline ends came to 15 bases. The CDR3 loop reads CASSRLGGRYNEQFF. CDR3 coding DNA: TGTGCCAGCAGCCGGCTCGGGGGGCGTTACAATGAGCAGTTCTTC.

The genes are TRBV6-2 or TRBV6-3 and TRBJ2-6; TRBD1 aligns across 7 bases. CDR1 is MNHEY and CDR2 is SVGEGT in the germline V gene. CDR3 length equals 17 residues. V gave up 10 bases and J gave up 0 bases; unmatched junction bases: 12. CDR3 in DNA: TGTGCCACCACCAGACAGGGCCTAAGCTCTGGGGCCAACGTCCTGACTTTC. This sequence encodes CATTRQGLSSGANVLTF.

A few counts support this clonotype. J is TRBJ2-3 and V is TRBV5-1; D is perhaps TRBD2 (5 bases). Trimming stripped 5 bases from V and 6 bases from J, with 16 bases between. CDR3 length: 14 residues. Germline values: CDR1 SGHRS, CDR2 YFSETQ. CDR3 residues: CASSNRGSADTQYF. DNA for the CDR3: TGCGCCAGCAGTAATCGCGGGTCGGCCGATACGCAGTATTTT.

The V gene is TRBV7-9, the J gene TRBJ2-1, with D possibly TRBD1 on 6 matching bases. Per the germline V gene, CDR1 is SEHNR and CDR2 is FQNEAQ (reference sequence). Between the trimmed V and J ends, which lost 9 bases and 0 bases, there was a span of 12 bases. The CDR3 contains 14 residues. DNA for the CDR3: TGTGCCAGGGAACAGGGCCCCTCCTACAATGAGCAGTTCTTC. Encoded protein: CAREQGPSYNEQFF. The full variable domain, rest sourced from reference TRBV7-9 and TRBJ2-1, is DTGVSQNPRHKITKRGQNVTFRCDPISEHNRLYWYRQTLGQGPEFLTYFQNEAQLEKSRLLSDRFSAERPKGSFSTLEIQRTEQGDSAMYLCAREQGPSYNEQFFGPGTRLTVL.

V and J are TRBV24-1 and TRBJ2-6, with 8 bases matching TRBD1. This CDR3 comprises 15 residues. Trimming cost V 9 bases and J 0 bases; bases outside gene matches: 3. Germline lookup yields CDR1 KGHDR and CDR2 SFDVKD. Here the CDR3 reads CATGTGGSGANVLTF. In nucleotides, the CDR3 is TGTGCCACCGGAACAGGGGGCTCTGGGGCCAACGTCCTGACTTTC.

The CDR3 DNA reads as TGCGCCAGCAGCTTGGGGGCAGGGGCAAGCTACGAGCAGTACTTC. Its protein product is CASSLGAGASYEQYF. This rearrangement joins TRBV5-1 to TRBJ2-7, with a tentative D call TRBD1 (6 bases). CDR1 and CDR2 from the germline V gene are SGHRS and YFSETQ. This CDR3 has 15 amino acids. Trimming removed 0 bases from V and 3 bases from J, with 13 bases in between.

This clonotype was seen only once. The J gene is TRBJ2-7, the V gene TRBV7-9, with 9 bases matching TRBD1. Germline V gene lookup returns CDR1 SEHNR and CDR2 FQNEAQ (reference sequence). With V trimmed by 5 bases and J by 5 bases, 13 bases remained unmatched. The CDR3 runs to 16 residues. CDR3 sequence reads: CASSKLPGTGIDEQYF. CDR3 coding DNA: TGTGCCAGCAGCAAACTCCCCGGGACAGGGATAGACGAGCAGTACTTC.

This clonotype has a handful of counts. V gene TRBV12-3 or TRBV12-4 combines with J gene TRBJ2-5; the match to TRBD2 covers 11 bases. Germline trimming cut 6 bases from V and 5 bases from J; bases unmatched to any gene: 8. The CDR3 has 15 residues. Written as DNA, the CDR3 is TGTGCCAGCAGCCGCACAACTAGCGGGGGTGAGACCCAGTACTTC. It is translated as CASSRTTSGGETQYF.

V gene TRBV12-3 or TRBV12-4 combines with J gene TRBJ2-1; D not certain. CDR3 length equals 13 residues. V lost 6 bases and J lost 9, with 15 bases in between. CDR3 residues: CASRFGAPSEQFF. The CDR3 DNA reads TGTGCCAGCAGATTTGGAGCACCCAGTGAGCAGTTCTTC.